This T cell receptor (beta chain) was retrieved from a study of CD8+ T cells in alopecia areata. RNA was extracted and reverse transcribed into cDNA as the sequencing template. Sequencing used immunoSEQ multiplex PCR; TCRdb keeps in-frame clones, though not all of them. The sample yields about 150,000 clones, less than 75% seen once. General study points: Possibly because of HLA-related factors, TCR sharing was less clear across patients than in mice.

A note on this clone: The target antigen is unknown.

The CDR3 has 17 residues. The trim removed 6 bases at V and 2 bases at J, leaving 13 bases unmatched. CDR1 ENHRY and CDR2 SYGVKD come from the germline V gene. The specimen sequenced was CD8+ T cells sorted from blood. The sequence derives from a human donor in good health. The chain links TRBV10-3 to TRBJ2-3, with 8 nucleotides matching TRBD1. The CDR3: CAISGQGRVSDTDTQYF. CDR3 DNA sequence: TGTGCCATCAGCGGACAGGGAAGGGTCTCCGACACAGATACGCAGTATTTT.